This record covers a single T cell receptor beta chain. Its specificity is unknown. The source of the sample is a study of cytotoxic CD8 clonotypes in ibrutinib-treated CLL. Study details: Partial response was seen in about 24 patients and complete response in 2; after median roughly 66 months, approximately 15 stayed remitted, about twelve progressed.

With sequencing, the targeted depth ranged from 1 in 200,000 to 1 in 1 million T cells. Sequenced by immunoSEQ multiplex PCR; TCRdb stores in-frame clones only, minus some. This sample has some 310,000 clones, with 80% found just once. Study findings and constraints: Among the clonotypes, public ones were uncommon and contracted or held stable on treatment.

This material consisted of PBMCs, taken before ibrutinib treatment. The receptor was derived from a human donor with chronic lymphocytic leukemia.

CDR3 residues: CASSLTTGEDYGYTF. The CDR3 DNA reads as TGTGCCAGCAGTCTCACGACAGGGGAGGACTATGGCTACACCTTC. The chain carries TRBV6-5 and TRBJ1-2; 8 bases align to TRBD1. After removal of 5 bases from V and 3 bases from J, the junction contained 8 bases not matched to a gene. The CDR3 loop spans 15 amino acids. Germline CDR1 reads MNHEY; CDR2 reads SVGAGI.